This TCR beta chain was retrieved from a study of long-term antiretroviral therapy in people with HIV. About the research overall: Sampling started about a decade before the 2015 immediate-ART recommendation.

Of note for this clone: Its antigen is unidentified.

Study-level results: At every time point, clones expanded before ART dominated the repertoire. Therapy changes, viral resistance and ART adherence were not documented in the available data.

The CDR3 runs 14 residues. Trimming pared 0 bases from V and 4 bases from J, leaving 8 bases between. Germline assignment: CDR1 SGHKS and CDR2 YYEKEE (reference sequence). The run of the v3.0 immunoSEQ assay was at survey level. Assay used: immunoSEQ multiplex PCR; TCRdb lists only in-frame clones, some missing. The repertoire holds fewer than 45,000 clones, with roughly 85% as singletons. Sequencing used unsorted PBMCs, obtained 2.2 years after starting antiretroviral therapy. The receptor was isolated from a man between 18 and 29 years old with HIV. V gene TRBV5-5 combines with J gene TRBJ2-1; D is undetermined. CDR3 sequence reads: CASSLGEDYNEQFF. The DNA of the CDR3 is TGTGCCAGCAGCTTGGGCGAGGATTACAATGAGCAGTTCTTC.